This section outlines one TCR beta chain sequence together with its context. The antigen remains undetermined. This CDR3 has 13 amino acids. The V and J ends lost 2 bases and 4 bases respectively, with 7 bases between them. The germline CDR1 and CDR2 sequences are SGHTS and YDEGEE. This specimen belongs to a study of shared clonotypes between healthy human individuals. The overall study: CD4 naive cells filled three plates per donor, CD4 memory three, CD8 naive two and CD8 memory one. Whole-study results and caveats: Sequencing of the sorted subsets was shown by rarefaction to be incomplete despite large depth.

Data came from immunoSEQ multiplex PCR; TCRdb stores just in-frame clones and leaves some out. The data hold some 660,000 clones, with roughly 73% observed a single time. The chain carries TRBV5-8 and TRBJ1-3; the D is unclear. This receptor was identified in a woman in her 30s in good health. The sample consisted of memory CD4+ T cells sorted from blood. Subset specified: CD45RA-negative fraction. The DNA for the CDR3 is TGTGCCAGCAGCTTCTGGAACGGAAACACCATATATTTT. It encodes CASSFWNGNTIYF.